The 8 T cell receptor beta chains below all came from one sample that was sequenced in a study of shared clonotypes between healthy human individuals. Sequencing was performed with immunoSEQ multiplex PCR; in TCRdb, only in-frame clones are kept and a portion is missing. The sample has about 1 million clones, roughly 80% seen once; the top ten hold about 1.4%. The sample consisted of memory CD4+ T cells sorted from blood. The subset: CD45RA-negative fraction. The receptors were gathered from a man younger than 35 in good health.

There are many counts of this clone. Other DNA sequences in the same sample also yield this CDR3. The chain is built from TRBV9 and TRBJ1-6; D may be TRBD1 (5 bases). Trimming left V 4 bases short and J 12 bases short, with 26 bases between. Germline V CDR1 and CDR2: SGDLS, YYNGEE. The CDR3 is made up of 17 amino acids. CDR3 sequence reads: CASSPTPPTWSGGPLHF. The CDR3 region has the DNA TGTGCCAGCAGCCCCACCCCTCCGACTTGGTCGGGGGGACCCCTCCACTTT.

This clone was seen just once. The chain's CDR3 is CASRTGTDTQYF. In DNA, the CDR3 is TGTGCCAGCAGAACGGGGACAGATACGCAGTATTTT. The chain links TRBV27 to TRBJ2-3, with a possible D match to TRBD2 (5 bases). Germline CDR1 MNHEY, CDR2 SMNVEV (reference sequence). Deletions cut 6 bases from V and 3 bases from J, with 7 bases between. This CDR3 contains 12 residues.

The chain links TRBV7-9 to TRBJ1-1; D call uncertain. Trimming took off 5 bases at V and 0 bases at J, with 13 bases between the two ends. Per germline, CDR1 SEHNR and CDR2 FQNEAQ (reference sequence). The CDR3 length is 15 residues. DNA for the CDR3: TGTGCCAGCAGCCCACGTTCCGGGTTGAACACTGAAGCTTTCTTT. Amino acids: CASSPRSGLNTEAFF.

This chain links TRBV7-6 with TRBJ2-2, with 7 bases aligning to TRBD2. The CDR3 sequence is 15 residues long. The germline V gene has CDR1 SGHVS and CDR2 FNYEAQ. Trimming cost V 3 bases and J 1 base; bases outside gene matches: 2. CDR3 loop: CASSFGGGNTGELFF. The CDR3 DNA is TGTGCCAGCAGCTTCGGCGGGGGGAACACCGGGGAGCTGTTTTTT.

As to this clone: The same CDR3 arises from other DNA sequences in this sample as well. V gene TRBV2 combines with J gene TRBJ2-7, with no clear D. The length of the CDR3 is 11 residues. Germline CDR1 and CDR2: SNHLY and FYNNEI. Deletions cut 3 bases from V and 4 bases from J, with 4 bases between. CDR3 loop: CASSEEYEQYF. CDR3 in DNA: TGTGCCAGCAGTGAGGAATACGAGCAGTACTTC.

The rearrangement links TRBV30 to TRBJ2-5, with D unresolved. Trimming took 0 bases from V and 4 from J, leaving 6 bases between them. This CDR3 is 12 amino acids long. Germline lookup yields CDR1 GTSNPN and CDR2 SVGIG (reference sequence). The CDR3 here is CAWSVRSETQYF. CDR3 coding DNA: TGTGCCTGGAGTGTGAGGTCAGAGACCCAGTACTTC. The full variable domain, with the rest looked up from reference TRBV30 and TRBJ2-5, is SQTIHQWPATLVQPVGSPLSLECTVEGTSNPNLYWYRQAAGRGLQLLFYSVGIGQISSEVPQNLSASRPQDRQFILSSKKLLLSDSGFYLCAWSVRSETQYFGPGTRLLVL.

To note about this clone: Other DNA sequences in the same sample also yield this CDR3. The chain carries TRBV27 and TRBJ1-1, with D perhaps TRBD1 (6 bases). V lost 2 bases and J 3 bases, leaving 7 bases between the germline ends. Per germline, CDR1 MNHEY and CDR2 SMNVEV (reference sequence). There are 13 residues in the CDR3. CDR3 nucleotides: TGTGCCAGCAGTTTAGAGGGGGACACTGAAGCTTTCTTT. Translation: CASSLEGDTEAFF.

The chain uses TRBV28 and TRBJ1-4; D is possibly TRBD1 (5 bases). The V and J ends lost 5 bases and 2 bases respectively, with 12 bases between them. The length of the CDR3 is 15 residues. Per germline, CDR1 MDHEN and CDR2 SYDVKM. The DNA of the CDR3 is TGTGCCAGCAGTATCAGGGTAGGGACTAATGAAAAACTGTTTTTT. The encoded protein is CASSIRVGTNEKLFF. Full variable domain (remainder filled in from reference TRBV28 and TRBJ1-4): DVKVTQSSRYLVKRTGEKVFLECVQDMDHENMFWYRQDPGLGLRLIYFSYDVKMKEKGDIPEGYSVSREKKERFSLILESASTNQTSMYLCASSIRVGTNEKLFFGSGTQLSVL.